This TCR beta chain was sequenced during a study of shared clonotypes between healthy human individuals. Findings and caveats of the study: Researchers sampled only blood; tissue repertoires likely differ.

The repertoire was sequenced with immunoSEQ multiplex PCR; TCRdb's copy has only in-frame clones and lacks some. The sample gives some 1,100,000 clones, about four fifths of which show up once; 0.52% is in the top ten. For this clone: Its antigen remains unknown.

Looked up from germline, CDR1 is SQVTM and CDR2 is ANQGSEA. The CDR3 length is 13 residues. The V segment lost 6 bases and the J segment 1 base; nucleotides outside the gene matches: 5. The V gene is TRBV29-1, the J gene TRBJ1-1; 7 positions agree with TRBD1. This clonotype originated in a man between 18 and 35 years old in good health. Some clones in this sample may be carry-over from other donors' samples. Sequenced: memory CD4+ T cells from PBMCs. Regarding subset: CD45RA-negative fraction. The CDR3 loop is CSVRQGGNTEAFF. CDR3 DNA sequence: TGCAGCGTCCGACAGGGAGGGAACACTGAAGCTTTCTTT. The full variable domain, completed using reference TRBV29-1 and TRBJ1-1, is SAVISQKPSRDICQRGTSLTIQCQVDSQVTMMFWYRQQPGQSLTLIATANQGSEATYESGFVIDKFPISRPNLTFSTLTVSNMSPEDSSIYLCSVRQGGNTEAFFGQGTRLTVV.